The TCR beta chain described here comes from a study of identical twins. Each CDR3 protein is one row after TCRdb ran MiXCR on the 5' RACE reads. The sample lists some 660,000 distinct CDR3 sequences; less than 10% were seen once. CDR3 length: 15 amino acids. V trimming: 5 bases; J trimming: 4 bases; junction bases outside the gene matches: 10. In this sample, this clonotype turned up many times. The sample was also linked to a second study, of yellow fever vaccine responses in identical twins. Turning to that study: Reportedly, twins' vaccine T cell responses looked partly convergent and partly personalized.

The chain joins TRBV12-3 or TRBV12-4 to TRBJ2-5; TRBD1 agrees at 7 bases. This receptor was taken from a woman between 18 and 29 years old in good health. The sample was PBMCs. The CDR3 reads CASSPTEGAGETQYF. Here the CDR3 DNA reads TGTGCCAGCAGTCCTACCGAGGGGGCAGGAGAGACCCAGTACTTC.